Each of the 24 T cell receptor beta chains below was sequenced from the same sample in a study of monozygotic twins with inflammatory bowel disease. TCRdb re-called the 5' RACE reads; one entry per CDR3 protein, DNA not given. The sample has fewer than 550,000 distinct CDR3 sequences, and its top ten clones hold 2.4%. The sample consisted of blood. All receptors derive from a human donor with ulcerative colitis or Crohn's disease, or a healthy co-twin of an affected twin (not recorded which).

The chain recombines TRBV3-1 with TRBJ1-1. Germline CDR1 is LGHDT and CDR2 is YNNKEL (reference sequence). This CDR3 comprises 15 residues. This CDR3 reads CASSQGRGLNTEAFF.

The gene calls are TRBV29-1 and TRBJ2-2; the TRBD1 assignment by TCRdb is unverifiable without DNA. The length of the CDR3 is 13 residues. Germline V gives CDR1 SQVTM, CDR2 ANQGSEA. The CDR3 loop reads CSVGQGYTGELFF.

This chain uses TRBV20-1 with TRBJ2-3; checking the TCRdb D call of TRBD2 is not possible without DNA. Germline V lookup: CDR1 DFQATT, CDR2 SNEGSKA (reference sequence). This CDR3 has 14 amino acids. The CDR3 here is CSARDPAGQDTQYF.

The rearrangement links TRBV12-3 or TRBV12-4 to TRBJ1-2. The CDR3 extends over 13 amino acids. The CDR3 loop is CASSLQGGSGYTF.

The chain recombines TRBV27 with TRBJ1-2; TCRdb indicates TRBD1, and absent DNA this call remains unverified. This CDR3 contains 15 residues. The germline gives CDR1 MNHEY, CDR2 SMNVEV (reference sequence). The CDR3 region is CASRQMTGAVGGYTF.

V gene TRBV6-2 or TRBV6-3 combines with J gene TRBJ2-1; TCRdb's D call, TRBD2, is unchecked because there is no DNA. The CDR3 totals 13 residues. CDR1 and CDR2 (germline): MNHEY, SVGEGT. The chain's CDR3 is CASSGGAYNEQFF.

The CDR3 here is CASSVESSPAGNTIYF. The chain has TRBV9 and TRBJ1-3; TCRdb's D gene call, TRBD1, goes unchecked for lack of DNA. The CDR3 runs 16 residues. Per germline, CDR1 SGDLS and CDR2 YYNGEE.

This chain uses TRBV20-1 with TRBJ1-5; with no DNA, the TCRdb D assignment of TRBD1 cannot be verified. This CDR3 is built from 15 residues. Germline V gene data show CDR1 as DFQATT and CDR2 as SNEGSKA (reference sequence). CDR3 sequence reads: CSARGDRGHNQPQHF.

The chain is built from TRBV6-5 and TRBJ2-2; lacking DNA, the TRBD1 call made by TCRdb goes unchecked. The CDR3 contains 17 residues. CDR1 is MNHEY, CDR2 SVGAGI, per germline. CDR3 region: CASSYRRGGANTGELFF.

The chain is built from TRBV5-6 and TRBJ1-2; the D call from TCRdb, TRBD1, cannot be confirmed without DNA. The germline V gene encodes CDR1 SGHDT and CDR2 YYEEEE. CDR3 length equals 13 residues. The CDR3 reads CASSFGTLNGYTF. Full variable domain (rest looked up from reference TRBV5-6 and TRBJ1-2): DAGVTQSPTHLIKTRGQQVTLRCSPKSGHDTVSWYQQALGQGPQFIFQYYEEEERQRGNFPDRFSGHQFPNYSSELNVNALLLGDSALYLCASSFGTLNGYTFGSGTRLTVV.

The chain uses TRBV27 and TRBJ1-1; as DNA is missing, the TRBD1 call by TCRdb cannot be tested. Looked up from germline, CDR1 is MNHEY and CDR2 is SMNVEV (reference sequence). There are 15 residues in the CDR3. The CDR3 is CASSRGGTLNTEAFF.

This chain connects TRBV6-5 to TRBJ2-1; the D gene TCRdb calls, TRBD1, cannot be checked with no DNA. This CDR3 comprises 16 residues. From germline, CDR1 is MNHEY and CDR2 SVGAGI. This CDR3 is CASSYKGAPPYNEQFF.

The chain uses TRBV5-1 and TRBJ2-3. There are 14 residues in the CDR3. Germline values: CDR1 SGHRS, CDR2 YFSETQ. The CDR3 protein is CASSLGRSTDTQYF.

This rearrangement joins TRBV7-9 to TRBJ2-1; TCRdb reports TRBD1, a call that lacks DNA to check it against. Germline V gene lookup returns CDR1 SEHNR and CDR2 FQNEAQ (reference sequence). CDR3 length equals 15 residues. This chain's CDR3 is CASSLASDRLNEQFF.

The J gene is TRBJ1-3, the V gene TRBV12-3 or TRBV12-4; the TRBD1 assignment by TCRdb is unverifiable without DNA. The CDR3 contains 15 residues. CDR3 in amino acids: CASSRDGAIGNTIYF.

The chain has TRBV20-1 and TRBJ2-3; no DNA is available, so the TRBD2 call from TCRdb remains unchecked. The CDR3 consists of 11 residues. Per germline, CDR1 DFQATT and CDR2 SNEGSKA (reference sequence). CDR3 region: CSALVGDTQYF.

The J gene is TRBJ1-1, the V gene TRBV6-1; TCRdb designates TRBD1, a call that cannot be tested without DNA. Per the germline V gene, CDR1 is MNHNS and CDR2 is SASEGT. This CDR3 has 13 amino acids. The CDR3 sequence is CASSVTGLTEAFF.

The rearrangement links TRBV3-1 to TRBJ1-4. Germline CDR1 reads LGHDT; CDR2 reads YNNKEL (reference sequence). The CDR3 is 21 amino acids. The CDR3 sequence: CASSQDPQDALPPGVDEKLFF.

The CDR3: CASTRTGNSGNTIYF. J is TRBJ1-3 and V is TRBV6-1; TCRdb's D gene call, TRBD1, goes unchecked for lack of DNA. Germline CDR1 is MNHNS and CDR2 is SASEGT. CDR3 length: 15 residues.

The rearrangement uses TRBV7-9 and TRBJ2-7; the D gene TCRdb calls, TRBD2, cannot be checked with no DNA. The CDR3 is 15 amino acids. CDR1 is SEHNR and CDR2 is FQNEAQ in the germline V gene (reference sequence). The CDR3 sequence: CASSPGTSVSYEQYF.

The gene calls are TRBV27 and TRBJ1-2; TCRdb indicates TRBD1, and absent DNA this call remains unverified. Per germline, CDR1 MNHEY and CDR2 SMNVEV (reference sequence). The CDR3 totals 16 residues. CDR3 region: CASSLTPDRIWDGYTF.

V is TRBV9 and J is TRBJ1-1. The CDR3 sequence is 14 residues long. The germline CDR1 and CDR2 sequences are SGDLS and YYNGEE. CDR3 in amino acids: CASSVEGRGTEAFF. The variable domain in full, completed from reference TRBV9 and TRBJ1-1, reads DSGVTQTPKHLITATGQRVTLRCSPRSGDLSVYWYQQSLDQGLQFLIQYYNGEERAKGNILERFSAQQFPDLHSELNLSSLELGDSALYFCASSVEGRGTEAFFGQGTRLTVV.

J is TRBJ2-2 and V is TRBV6-1. The CDR3 is made up of 16 amino acids. The germline gives CDR1 MNHNS, CDR2 SASEGT. CDR3 protein: CASSPQAVANTGELFF.

The chain is built from TRBV7-2 and TRBJ2-7; TCRdb's D gene call, TRBD1, goes unchecked for lack of DNA. The CDR3 sequence is 16 residues long. CDR1 and CDR2 from the germline V gene are SGHTA and FQGNSA. The CDR3 is CASSFVPGQDSYEQYF.